The 19 T cell receptor beta chains below come from one sample, sequenced in a study of blood T cell repertoires in COVID-19. Here immunoSEQ multiplex PCR was the method, and the copy in TCRdb shows in-frame clones only, minus some. The sample holds 320,000 or so clones; approximately 81% are singletons and the top ten take 1.9%. Sequences were obtained from PBMCs or T cells enriched from blood (not recorded which). The receptors originated from a woman in her twenties or thirties who had been exposed to COVID-19.

The chain has TRBV10-2 and TRBJ2-5; D unresolved. The CDR3 is 11 residues long. The V gene's germline CDR1 is WSHSY and CDR2 SAAADI. The germline V and J ends were trimmed by 10 bases and 6 bases, with 12 bases remaining between them. The CDR3 nucleotides are TGCGCCATCCTGGGCATGCAGACCCAGTACTTC. Its translation is CAILGMQTQYF.

The rearrangement joins TRBV12-2 to TRBJ1-1; no DNA check was done on the table's D call, TRBD1. TRBV12-2 is a known pseudogene. This CDR3 spans 15 amino acids. CDR3 coding DNA: TGTGCAAGTCAGGATTATGACAGGGAGAACACTGAAGCTTTCTTT. This translates into CASQDYDRENTEAFF.

J is TRBJ2-3 and V is TRBV10-3; the D is unclear. Germline CDR1 and CDR2: ENHRY and SYGVKD. This CDR3 comprises 16 residues. V lost 6 bases and J 0 bases, leaving 16 bases between the germline ends. CDR3: CAISDTTPASTDTQYF. CDR3 bases: TGTGCCATCAGCGATACGACACCAGCTAGCACAGATACGCAGTATTTT.

This chain links TRBV7-3 with TRBJ2-1, with 11 bases aligning to TRBD2. Germline CDR1 reads SGHTA; CDR2 reads FQGTGA. The J segment lost 5 bases and the V segment lost 4 bases, leaving 16 bases of the junction unmatched. This CDR3 contains 19 residues. CDR3 amino acids: CASSSSPGVGTSGNNEQFF. The CDR3 DNA sequence: TGTGCCAGCAGCTCTAGCCCGGGGGTAGGGACTAGCGGTAACAATGAGCAGTTCTTC.

The chain recombines TRBV30 with TRBJ1-1; D is undetermined. This CDR3 spans 13 amino acids. Germline CDR1 reads GTSNPN; CDR2 reads SVGIG (reference sequence). The V gene lost 0 bases and the J gene lost 4 bases, with 9 bases spanning the gap. For the CDR3, the DNA is TGTGCCTGGAGTGTAGAGGTGGGCACTGAAGCTTTCTTT. Its protein product is CAWSVEVGTEAFF.

The chain links TRBV5-1 to TRBJ1-1; maybe TRBD1 (6 bases). Germline-derived CDR1 and CDR2 are SGHRS and YFSETQ. The ends were cut back, 2 bases at V and 6 bases at J, with 14 bases in the middle. The CDR3 length is 14 residues. The CDR3 sequence is CASSFAGERAEAFF. CDR3 bases: TGCGCCAGCAGCTTTGCAGGGGAGAGGGCTGAAGCTTTCTTT. Drawing the rest from reference TRBV5-1 and TRBJ1-1, the complete variable domain is KAGVTQTPRYLIKTRGQQVTLSCSPISGHRSVSWYQQTPGQGLQFLFEYFSETQRNKGNFPGRFSGRQFSNSRSEMNVSTLELGDSALYLCASSFAGERAEAFFGQGTRLTVV.

The chain links TRBV5-6 to TRBJ1-2; D is undetermined. Germline V gene lookup returns CDR1 SGHDT and CDR2 YYEEEE. This CDR3 comprises 13 residues. V was cut by 1 base and J by 6 bases, with 10 bases left in between. In nucleotides, the CDR3 is TGTGCCAGCAGCTTGCGGGAGGGCCATGGCTACACCTTC. It is translated as CASSLREGHGYTF.

V gene TRBV19 combines with J gene TRBJ1-5, with D possibly TRBD1 on 5 matching bases. Between the trimmed V and J ends, which lost 1 base and 3 bases, there was a span of 10 bases. This CDR3 has 15 residues. Germline V CDR1 and CDR2: LNHDA, SQIVND (reference sequence). The CDR3 DNA reads as TGTGCCAGTAGTATAGGGGCAGGGATCAATCAGCCCCAGCATTTT. This sequence encodes CASSIGAGINQPQHF.

The table lists this clone with a count of one. This chain joins TRBV3-1 (or the pseudogene TRBV3-2) and TRBJ2-2; D is perhaps TRBD2 (6 bases). The V gene lost 4 bases and the J gene lost 5 bases, with 8 bases spanning the gap. Per germline, CDR1 LGHDT and CDR2 YNNKEL (reference sequence). The CDR3 spans 13 residues. Here the CDR3 reads CASSPLATGELFF. The CDR3 DNA reads as TGTGCCAGCAGCCCTCTAGCGACCGGGGAGCTGTTTTTT.

The V call is TRBV28, the J call TRBJ2-7; 8 nucleotides line up with TRBD1. CDR1 is MDHEN, CDR2 SYDVKM, per germline. The J segment lost 11 bases and the V segment lost 3 bases, leaving 12 bases of the junction unmatched. CDR3 size: 14 residues. The CDR3 DNA reads TGTGCCAGCAGTTTGGGGGACAGGCTATCCCCGAAGTACTTC. It specifies CASSLGDRLSPKYF.

This chain links TRBV14 with TRBJ2-7; 8 nucleotides agree with TRBD1. Germline CDR1 SGHDN, CDR2 FVKESK. J lost 3 bases, V lost 1 base, and 2 bases had no gene match. The CDR3 has 14 amino acids. The CDR3 nucleotides are TGTGCCAGCAGCCAAGGGACAGGGAGCTACGAGCAGTACTTC. It yields the protein CASSQGTGSYEQYF.

V is TRBV7-3 and J is TRBJ2-7, with 10 nucleotides matching TRBD1. The length of the CDR3 is 17 residues. V trimming: 5 bases; J trimming: 0 bases; junction bases outside the gene matches: 10. Germline CDR1 is SGHTA and CDR2 is FQGTGA. CDR3 sequence (DNA): TGTGCCAGCAGCATTCGTGACAGGGGGCTCCACTCCTACGAGCAGTACTTC. Its protein product is CASSIRDRGLHSYEQYF.

Concerning this clone itself: Other DNA variants within this sample encode the same CDR3. CDR3 in amino acids: CASSQTPDRAGNTIYF. The CDR3 DNA sequence: TGTGCCAGCAGCCAAACTCCGGACAGGGCCGGAAACACCATATATTTT. The rearrangement links TRBV4-2 to TRBJ1-3, with 8 nucleotides matching TRBD1. V lost 2 bases and J lost 4; bases outside the gene matches: 7. CDR1 is LGHNA and CDR2 is YNFKEQ in the germline V gene. The CDR3 consists of 16 residues.

The chain joins TRBV5-1 to TRBJ2-2; TRBD1 might be the D (6 bases). The CDR3 loop spans 15 amino acids. Germline V gene data show CDR1 as SGHRS and CDR2 as YFSETQ. Trimming cost V 0 bases and J 1 base, with 7 bases left between them. CDR3 sequence: CASSLDRENTGELFF. The CDR3 DNA reads TGCGCCAGCAGCTTGGACAGGGAGAACACCGGGGAGCTGTTTTTT.

This chain links TRBV6-1 with TRBJ1-4; D is unresolved. Germline CDR1 is MNHNS and CDR2 is SASEGT. The CDR3 has 15 amino acids. Trimming shortened V by 2 bases and J by 5 bases, and 12 bases separated the two germline ends. CDR3 bases: TGTGCCAGCAGTGAATATGGGCTCCCGAATGAAAAACTGTTTTTT. The encoded protein is CASSEYGLPNEKLFF.

The genes are TRBV7-9 and TRBJ1-1, with 7 bases that match TRBD1. The CDR3 is made up of 13 amino acids. V gave up 7 bases and J gave up 6 bases; unmatched junction bases: 8. In germline, CDR1 is SEHNR, CDR2 FQNEAQ (reference sequence). The CDR3 DNA is TGTGCCAGCATCATACAGGGGACCTCTGAAGCTTTCTTT. Protein sequence: CASIIQGTSEAFF.

This chain links TRBV9 with TRBJ2-3, with a tentative D call TRBD1 (7 bases). The CDR3 has 16 amino acids. Germline V gene sequence: CDR1 SGDLS, CDR2 YYNGEE. The V end lost 7 bases, the J end lost 5 bases, and 23 bases lay between the germline ends. CDR3 in DNA: TGTGCCAGCGGCGGTGGGACTGCCGCAGGGGGAGATACGCAGTATTTT. This sequence encodes CASGGGTAAGGDTQYF. The full variable domain, rest sourced from reference TRBV9 and TRBJ2-3, is DSGVTQTPKHLITATGQRVTLRCSPRSGDLSVYWYQQSLDQGLQFLIQYYNGEERAKGNILERFSAQQFPDLHSELNLSSLELGDSALYFCASGGGTAAGGDTQYFGPGTRLTVL.

This sequence joins TRBV27 and TRBJ1-2, with D tentatively TRBD1 (5 bases). The ends were cut back, 2 bases at V and 8 bases at J, with 12 bases in the middle. Germline V CDR1 and CDR2: MNHEY, SMNVEV (reference sequence). This CDR3 spans 13 amino acids. CDR3 sequence reads: CASSLRGIGGYTF. DNA of the CDR3: TGTGCCAGCAGTTTACGGGGGATAGGAGGCTACACCTTC.

The chain links TRBV7-9 to TRBJ1-1; maybe TRBD1 (5 bases). Germline values: CDR1 SEHNR, CDR2 FQNEAQ (reference sequence). There are 15 residues in the CDR3. Trimming removed 2 bases at V and 3 bases at J, with 13 bases between. The CDR3 loop is CASSLISQGYTEAFF. In nucleotides, the CDR3 is TGTGCCAGCAGCTTAATATCGCAGGGATACACTGAAGCTTTCTTT.